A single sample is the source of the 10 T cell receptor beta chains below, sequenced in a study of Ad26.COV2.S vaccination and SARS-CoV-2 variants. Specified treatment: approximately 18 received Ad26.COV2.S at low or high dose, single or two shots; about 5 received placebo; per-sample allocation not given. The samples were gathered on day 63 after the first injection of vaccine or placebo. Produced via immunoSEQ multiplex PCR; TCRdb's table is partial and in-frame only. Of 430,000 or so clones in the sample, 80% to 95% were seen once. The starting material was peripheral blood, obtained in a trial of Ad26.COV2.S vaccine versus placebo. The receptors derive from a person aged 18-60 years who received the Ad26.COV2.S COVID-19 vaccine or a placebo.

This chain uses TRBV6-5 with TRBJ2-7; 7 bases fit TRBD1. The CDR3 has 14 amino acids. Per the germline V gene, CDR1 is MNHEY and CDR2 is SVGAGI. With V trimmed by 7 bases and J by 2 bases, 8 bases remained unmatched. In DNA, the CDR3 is TGTGCCAGCAAGGGACGACAGGGAACCTACGAGCAGTACTTC. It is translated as CASKGRQGTYEQYF.

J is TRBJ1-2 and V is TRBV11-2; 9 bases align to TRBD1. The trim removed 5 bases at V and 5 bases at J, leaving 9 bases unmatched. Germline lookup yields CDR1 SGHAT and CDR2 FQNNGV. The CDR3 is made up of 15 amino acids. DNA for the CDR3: TGTGCCAGCAGCCTAAGGACAGGGGTCGGGTATGGCTACACCTTC. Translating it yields CASSLRTGVGYGYTF. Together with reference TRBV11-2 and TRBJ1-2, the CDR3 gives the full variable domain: EAGVAQSPRYKIIEKRQSVAFWCNPISGHATLYWYQQILGQGPKLLIQFQNNGVVDDSQLPKDRFSAERLKGVDSTLKIQPAKLEDSAVYLCASSLRTGVGYGYTFGSGTRLTVV.

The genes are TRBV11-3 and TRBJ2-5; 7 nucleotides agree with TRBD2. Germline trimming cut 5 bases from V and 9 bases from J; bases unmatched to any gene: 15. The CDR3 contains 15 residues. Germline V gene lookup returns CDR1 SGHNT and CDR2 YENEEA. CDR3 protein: CASSPPPPPTSAQYF. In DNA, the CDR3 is TGTGCCAGCAGCCCTCCCCCACCGCCCACTAGCGCCCAGTACTTC.

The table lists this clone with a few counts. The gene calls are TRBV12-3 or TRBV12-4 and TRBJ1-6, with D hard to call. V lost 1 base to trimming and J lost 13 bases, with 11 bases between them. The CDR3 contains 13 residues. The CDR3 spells CASSLEPRTPLHF. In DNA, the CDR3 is TGTGCCAGCAGTTTAGAACCTCGGACTCCCCTCCACTTT.

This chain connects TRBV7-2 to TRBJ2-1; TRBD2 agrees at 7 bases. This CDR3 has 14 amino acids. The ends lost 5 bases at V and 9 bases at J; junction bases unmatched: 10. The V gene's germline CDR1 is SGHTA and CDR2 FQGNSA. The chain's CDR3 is CASSTHGDYVEQFF. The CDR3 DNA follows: TGTGCCAGCAGCACCCACGGGGACTACGTTGAGCAGTTCTTC.

CDR3 nucleotides: TGTGCCAGCAGTTTTCGGATCCCTAACACCGGGGAGCTGTTTTTT. Its protein is CASSFRIPNTGELFF. The genes are TRBV27 and TRBJ2-2; D gene uncertain. Trimming pared 3 bases from V and 2 bases from J, leaving 10 bases between. From germline, CDR1 is MNHEY and CDR2 SMNVEV (reference sequence). This CDR3 comprises 15 residues.

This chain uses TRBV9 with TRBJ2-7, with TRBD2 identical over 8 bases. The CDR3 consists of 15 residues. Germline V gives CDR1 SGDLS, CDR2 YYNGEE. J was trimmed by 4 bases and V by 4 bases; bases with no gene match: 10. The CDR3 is CASSPREGIQYEQYF. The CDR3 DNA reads TGTGCCAGCAGCCCCCGGGAGGGAATCCAGTACGAGCAGTACTTC.

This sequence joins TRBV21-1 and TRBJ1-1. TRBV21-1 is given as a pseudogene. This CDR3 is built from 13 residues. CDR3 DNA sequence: TGTGCCAGCAGCAAGGTCCTGAACACTGAAGCTTTCTTT. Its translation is CASSKVLNTEAFF.

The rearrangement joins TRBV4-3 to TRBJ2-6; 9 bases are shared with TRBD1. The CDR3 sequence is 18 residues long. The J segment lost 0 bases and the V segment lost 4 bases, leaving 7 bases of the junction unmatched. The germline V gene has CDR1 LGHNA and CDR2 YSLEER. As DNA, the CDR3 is TGCGCCAGCAGCCCTTACAGGGGGCAGCACTCTGGGGCCAACGTCCTGACTTTC. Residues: CASSPYRGQHSGANVLTF.

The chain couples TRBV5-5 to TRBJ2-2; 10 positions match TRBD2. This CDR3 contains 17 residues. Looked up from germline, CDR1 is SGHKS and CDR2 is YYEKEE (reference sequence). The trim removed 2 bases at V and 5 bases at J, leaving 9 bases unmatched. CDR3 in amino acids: CASSFGLAGEETGELFF. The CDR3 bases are TGTGCCAGCAGCTTTGGGCTAGCGGGAGAGGAAACCGGGGAGCTGTTTTTT. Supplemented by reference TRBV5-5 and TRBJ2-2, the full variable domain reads DAGVTQSPTHLIKTRGQQVTLRCSPISGHKSVSWYQQVLGQGPQFIFQYYEKEERGRGNFPDRFSARQFPNYSSELNVNALLLGDSALYLCASSFGLAGEETGELFFGEGSRLTVL.